The 10 T cell receptor beta chains below all came from one sample that was sequenced in a study of beta chain features in type 1 diabetes. Study-level results: Shorter TCRB CDR3s, moderately but significantly so, marked every one of the four CD4+ subsets in Type 1 diabetes patients.

No antigens are known for them. Every bit of the isolated RNA underwent reverse transcription, so sequencing read expressed TCRB transcripts. TCRdb's copy holds only in-frame clones and misses some; the assay was immunoSEQ multiplex PCR. The data show 50,000 or so clones, with around 45% seen just once and 0.1% to 0.15% held by the top ten. Sequenced input: stem cell memory CD4+ T cells from blood. Receptors originate from a man aged 25 to 45 with type 1 diabetes.

The CDR3 protein is CASSRPGSYEQYF. The CDR3 DNA reads as TGTGCCAGCAGCCGCCCAGGAAGCTACGAGCAGTACTTC. This chain connects TRBV5-4 to TRBJ2-7, with D unresolved. CDR1 is SGHNT, CDR2 YYREEE, per germline (reference sequence). This CDR3 spans 13 amino acids. V gave up 4 bases and J gave up 3 bases, with 11 bases separating them.

This rearrangement joins TRBV2 to TRBJ2-5; weak D call: TRBD1 (6 bases). V lost 10 bases and J lost 8, with 17 bases in between. The CDR3 spans 12 residues. Germline assignment: CDR1 SNHLY and CDR2 FYNNEI. CDR3 DNA: TGTGCCACGGATTCCGGGACACCCACCCAGTACTTC. This encodes CATDSGTPTQYF.

This clone was counted a few times. The chain links TRBV7-3 to TRBJ2-2; D is possibly TRBD1 (6 bases). The CDR3 contains 15 residues. Germline-derived CDR1 and CDR2 are SGHTA and FQGTGA. Trimming shortened V by 5 bases and J by 1 base, and 11 bases separated the two germline ends. DNA of the CDR3: TGTGCCAGCAGCCTTGGGACATGGAACACCGGGGAGCTGTTTTTT. Protein sequence: CASSLGTWNTGELFF. The complete variable domain, with remaining parts taken from reference TRBV7-3 and TRBJ2-2, reads GAGVSQTPSNKVTEKGKYVELRCDPISGHTALYWYRQSLGQGPEFLIYFQGTGAADDSGLPNDRFFAVRPEGSVSTLKIQRTERGDSAVYLCASSLGTWNTGELFFGEGSRLTVL.

The chain combines TRBV5-1 with TRBJ1-1, with unresolved D. Trimming removed 0 bases from V and 5 bases from J, with 8 bases in between. Germline CDR1 reads SGHRS; CDR2 reads YFSETQ. CDR3 length: 13 amino acids. In DNA, the CDR3 is TGCGCCAGCAGCTTGGAGCGCCGGACTGAAGCTTTCTTT. Its protein product is CASSLERRTEAFF. Complete variable domain (other parts from reference TRBV5-1 and TRBJ1-1): KAGVTQTPRYLIKTRGQQVTLSCSPISGHRSVSWYQQTPGQGLQFLFEYFSETQRNKGNFPGRFSGRQFSNSRSEMNVSTLELGDSALYLCASSLERRTEAFFGQGTRLTVV.

V is TRBV7-9 and J is TRBJ2-1; TRBD2 is a possible D gene (6 bases). This CDR3 region has 14 residues. V shed 1 base and J shed 4 bases, with 8 bases lying between them. CDR1 SEHNR and CDR2 FQNEAQ come from the germline V gene (reference sequence). This chain's CDR3 is CASSLVGTYNEQFF. CDR3 coding DNA: TGTGCCAGCAGCTTAGTTGGGACTTACAATGAGCAGTTCTTC.

V gene TRBV27 combines with J gene TRBJ2-6; D gene unclear. V was shortened by 5 bases and J by 0 bases, with 14 bases between the two germline ends. The germline V gene has CDR1 MNHEY and CDR2 SMNVEV (reference sequence). This CDR3 region has 17 residues. CDR3 DNA: TGTGCCAGCAGTCGACGGCCTGCTAGCTCTGGGGCCAACGTCCTGACTTTC. It is translated as CASSRRPASSGANVLTF.

This clone was picked up a small number of times. The V gene is TRBV28, the J gene TRBJ2-7; 9 positions agree with TRBD1. V lost 6 bases, J lost 9 bases, and 12 bases stayed unmatched. In germline, CDR1 is MDHEN, CDR2 SYDVKM. CDR3 length: 14 amino acids. The CDR3 DNA follows: TGTGCCAGCAGCCCCCGGGACAGGGTTCCCGGGCAGTACTTC. This gives the protein CASSPRDRVPGQYF.

The genes are TRBV6-1 and TRBJ1-1; 7 nucleotides line up with TRBD1. The CDR3 runs to 14 residues. Per germline, CDR1 MNHNS and CDR2 SASEGT. V shed 4 bases and J 3 bases; nucleotides not matched to a gene: 5. CDR3 bases: TGTGCCAGCAGTGCGGACAGGTATCACACTGAAGCTTTCTTT. Translated: CASSADRYHTEAFF.

This clone occurred a few times. The chain is built from TRBV28 and TRBJ1-1; D not resolved. Trimming cost V 3 bases and J 1 base, with 3 bases left between them. This CDR3 contains 12 residues. Germline V gene lookup returns CDR1 MDHEN and CDR2 SYDVKM. CDR3 residues: CASSFRNTEAFF. In DNA, the CDR3 is TGTGCCAGCAGTTTTAGGAACACTGAAGCTTTCTTT.

The rearrangement links TRBV15 to TRBJ2-1; 8 bases map to TRBD2. The CDR3 has 17 residues. From germline, CDR1 is LNHNV and CDR2 YYDKDF (reference sequence). J lost 5 bases, V lost 1 base, and 10 bases had no gene match. The CDR3 region has the DNA TGTGCCACCAGCAGAGGAAGTGGACGGGAGGGTAACAATGAGCAGTTCTTC. Protein product: CATSRGSGREGNNEQFF.